In this sample, the clone carrying this TCR beta chain turned up a few times. This sample was taken from a study of molecular identifiers for immune sequencing clone quantification. Previously reported methods and listed TCR primers produced the bulk TCR libraries. TCRdb processed the PCR reads anew with MiXCR; each CDR3 protein has one entry. Of hundreds of thousands of distinct CDR3 sequences listed, roughly 27% were seen once; the top ten hold about 0.73%. Specimen: naive CD8+ T cells from blood, with Jurkat cell RNA spiked in. The subset denotes: FACS-sorted CD8+CD4-CCR7+CD45RA+ naive T cells. This receptor was taken from a human donor in good health. Some libraries in this study had Jurkat cell RNA spiked in.

CDR3 bases: TGCGCCAGCAGCCCAACCTCGTGGGGGGGGGTCACTGAAGCTTTCTTT. The encoded protein is CASSPTSWGGVTEAFF. The chain uses TRBV4-3 and TRBJ1-1, with D possibly TRBD1 on 5 matching bases. Looked up from germline, CDR1 is LGHNA and CDR2 is YSLEER. There are 16 residues in the CDR3. The V end lost 4 bases, the J end lost 4 bases, and 19 bases lay between the germline ends.